This entry lists 2 T cell receptor beta chains sequenced from one sample in a study of blood T cell repertoires in COVID-19. The repertoire was sequenced with immunoSEQ multiplex PCR; TCRdb's copy has only in-frame clones and lacks some. Altogether roughly 290,000 clones are present, about 89% being singletons, with the ten largest covering about 12%. The source material was peripheral blood. The origin of the receptors is an older woman with acute or convalescent COVID-19.

This clone was counted once. The J gene is TRBJ2-3, the V gene TRBV10-3; D is unclear. Trimming stripped 0 bases from V and 5 bases from J, with 6 bases between. CDR3 length: 13 amino acids. Germline assignment: CDR1 ENHRY and CDR2 SYGVKD. CDR3 protein: CAISESPRDTQYF. CDR3 DNA: TGTGCCATCAGTGAGTCTCCCCGAGATACGCAGTATTTT.

This rearrangement joins TRBV6-5 to TRBJ2-3; perhaps TRBD1 as D (6 bases). The CDR3 runs 14 residues. Trimming took off 2 bases at V and 5 bases at J, with 11 bases between the two ends. CDR1 and CDR2 (germline): MNHEY, SVGAGI. CDR3 protein: CASSYTGNKDTQYF. CDR3 in DNA: TGTGCCAGCAGTTACACAGGGAACAAAGATACGCAGTATTTT.